The clone carrying this TCR beta chain has a count of ten or more. This sample stems from a study of molecular identifiers for immune sequencing clone quantification. Previously described methods and listed TCR primers produced bulk TCR libraries. TCRdb reanalysed the PCR reads using MiXCR and keeps one entry per CDR3 protein. The sample includes more than 250,000 distinct CDR3 sequences, around 21% of them seen just once. The V gene's germline CDR1 is SEHNR and CDR2 FQNEAQ (reference sequence). The J segment lost 4 bases and the V segment lost 2 bases, leaving 9 bases of the junction unmatched. The length of the CDR3 is 18 residues.

This TCR derives from a human donor in good health. Some libraries in this study had Jurkat cell RNA spiked in. V gene TRBV7-9 combines with J gene TRBJ2-3; 13 positions agree with TRBD2. The sequencing input was naive CD8+ T cells from blood, with Jurkat cell RNA spiked in. Described subset: FACS-sorted CD8+CD4-CCR7+CD45RA+ naive T cells. CDR3 region: CASSLPRTSGRLADTQYF. In DNA, the CDR3 is TGTGCCAGCAGCTTACCCCGGACTAGCGGGAGACTCGCAGATACGCAGTATTTT. Full variable domain (missing parts from reference TRBV7-9 and TRBJ2-3): DTGVSQNPRHKITKRGQNVTFRCDPISEHNRLYWYRQTLGQGPEFLTYFQNEAQLEKSRLLSDRFSAERPKGSFSTLEIQRTEQGDSAMYLCASSLPRTSGRLADTQYFGPGTRLTVL.